The 10 T cell receptor beta chains below all came from one sample that was sequenced in a study of T cells after yellow fever vaccination. MiXCR, run by TCRdb on the 5' RACE reads, gives a single entry per CDR3 protein. The sample includes some 110,000 distinct CDR3 sequences, roughly 6.7% of them seen just once. Material: CD4+ T cells sorted from PBMCs, obtained more than 8 days after the first yellow fever vaccination. The receptor source for this set is a man aged 18 to 30 who received the YFV17D yellow fever vaccine.

This clonotype appeared many times. The rearrangement links TRBV28 to TRBJ1-4, with D perhaps TRBD1 (6 bases). From germline, CDR1 is MDHEN and CDR2 SYDVKM. Trimming shortened V by 4 bases and J by 5 bases, and 17 bases separated the two germline ends. This CDR3 is built from 16 residues. CDR3 sequence: CASSSPGMGANEKLFF. In nucleotides, the CDR3 is TGTGCCAGCAGTTCTCCGGGGATGGGGGCGAATGAAAAACTGTTTTTT.

This clonotype showed up many times. J is TRBJ2-7 and V is TRBV12-3 or TRBV12-4, with TRBD1 matching 10 bases. The length of the CDR3 is 14 residues. The trim removed 6 bases at V and 3 bases at J, leaving 5 bases unmatched. CDR3 DNA sequence: TGTGCCAGCAGCTGGGACAGGGGAGACTACGAGCAGTACGTC. Translated: CASSWDRGDYEQYV.

This clonotype came up a few times. The V gene is TRBV9, the J gene TRBJ1-2; tentative D call: TRBD1 (5 bases). V shed 3 bases and J shed 4 bases, with 19 bases lying between them. CDR1 and CDR2 (germline): SGDLS, YYNGEE. This CDR3 region has 16 residues. The CDR3 region has the DNA TGTGCCAGCAGCGCTTATGGGGGTCAGGGAGTCTATGGCTACACCTTC. Amino acid sequence: CASSAYGGQGVYGYTF.

This clonotype was recorded many times. The rearrangement uses TRBV10-3 and TRBJ1-5; D unclear. Germline V gives CDR1 ENHRY, CDR2 SYGVKD. V gave up 11 bases and J gave up 5 bases, with 19 bases separating them. The CDR3 has 14 residues. The CDR3 loop reads CASASFQADQPQHF. The DNA for the CDR3 is TGTGCCTCCGCGTCGTTCCAGGCAGATCAGCCCCAGCATTTT.

In its sample, this clonotype was seen many times. The J gene is TRBJ1-1, the V gene TRBV20-1; 7 nucleotides align to TRBD1. Germline CDR1 and CDR2: DFQATT and SNEGSKA (reference sequence). The CDR3 is 17 residues long. The ends lost 0 bases at V and 5 bases at J; junction bases unmatched: 15. In DNA form, the CDR3 reads TGCAGTGCTAGAGATCTCCTTCTACAGGGGCCGTGGACTGAAGCTTTCTTT. Residues: CSARDLLLQGPWTEAFF.

This clonotype was observed many times. The J gene is TRBJ2-7, the V gene TRBV7-9; D remains ambiguous. Trimming pared 1 base from V and 5 bases from J, leaving 12 bases between. CDR1 SEHNR and CDR2 FQNEAQ come from the germline V gene (reference sequence). The CDR3 spans 14 residues. The CDR3 DNA sequence: TGTGCCAGCAGCTTAGGGGCCGAATGGGACGAGCAGTACTTC. Translating it yields CASSLGAEWDEQYF.

This clonotype was detected many times. V gene TRBV20-1 combines with J gene TRBJ2-5; 9 bases fit TRBD2. Germline CDR1 reads DFQATT; CDR2 reads SNEGSKA (reference sequence). CDR3 length equals 14 residues. J lost 4 bases, V lost 5 bases, and 8 bases had no gene match. CDR3: CSASLAGIPETQYF. The CDR3 region has the DNA TGCAGTGCTTCGCTAGCGGGGATTCCAGAGACCCAGTACTTC.

Ten or more counts support this clonotype. V is TRBV3-1 and J is TRBJ1-4, with unresolved D. Germline CDR1 and CDR2: LGHDT and YNNKEL (reference sequence). The CDR3 sequence is 13 residues long. The V and J ends lost 2 bases and 8 bases respectively, with 9 bases between them. The CDR3 region is CASSQLLGEKLFF. CDR3 DNA sequence: TGTGCCAGCAGCCAACTATTAGGCGAAAAACTGTTTTTT.

This clonotype was picked up a small number of times. V is TRBV19 and J is TRBJ2-2; D may be TRBD2 (5 bases). The germline CDR1 and CDR2 sequences are LNHDA and SQIVND (reference sequence). The CDR3 covers 13 residues. V gave up 6 bases and J gave up 4 bases, with 9 bases separating them. Here the CDR3 reads CASSGLFTGELFF. The CDR3 DNA reads TGTGCCAGTAGCGGACTGTTCACCGGGGAGCTGTTTTTT.

In its sample, this clonotype was seen many times. The rearrangement joins TRBV14 to TRBJ1-6, with D tentatively TRBD1 (6 bases). This CDR3 comprises 14 residues. The V and J ends lost 6 bases and 9 bases respectively, with 15 bases between them. Germline V lookup: CDR1 SGHDN, CDR2 FVKESK. The CDR3 spells CASSPGRGASPLHF. The CDR3 region has the DNA TGTGCCAGCAGTCCGGGCAGGGGAGCTTCACCCCTCCACTTT.